A single sample gave rise to the 27 T cell receptor beta chains below, sequenced in a study of lymphopenia after photon versus proton radiotherapy. TCRdb's copy holds only in-frame clones and misses some; the assay was immunoSEQ multiplex PCR. The repertoire holds about 68,000 clones, with roughly 91% as singletons. The specimen was peripheral blood, collected from a patient treated with photon-based radiotherapy. The source is a woman in her 70s with pancreatic cancer.

The chain carries TRBV6-1 and TRBJ2-5; 7 bases are a match to TRBD1. Per the germline V gene, CDR1 is MNHNS and CDR2 is SASEGT. The V and J ends lost 6 bases and 2 bases, in that order; junction bases with no gene match: 3. This CDR3 contains 13 residues. CDR3 coding DNA: TGTGCCAGCAGCCGGACAGGACAAGAGACCCAGTACTTC. Translating it yields CASSRTGQETQYF.

This clone was found once. V usage is TRBV2 and J usage is TRBJ2-7, with 7 positions matching TRBD1. J gave up 3 bases and V 7 bases, and 12 bases lay outside the gene matches. The V gene's germline CDR1 is SNHLY and CDR2 FYNNEI. The CDR3 is 15 residues long. This CDR3 is CASNNRGLGSYEQYF. The CDR3 DNA reads TGTGCCAGCAACAACAGGGGTCTTGGAAGCTACGAGCAGTACTTC. The full variable domain, rest sourced from reference TRBV2 and TRBJ2-7, is EPEVTQTPSHQVTQMGQEVILRCVPISNHLYFYWYRQILGQKVEFLVSFYNNEISEKSEIFDDQFSVERPDGSNFTLKIRSTKLEDSAMYFCASNNRGLGSYEQYFGPGTRLTVT.

This clone was recorded once. This chain uses TRBV18 with TRBJ1-2; D may be TRBD1 (6 bases). CDR3 length: 16 amino acids. Per germline, CDR1 KGHSH and CDR2 LQKENI. Trimming left V 2 bases short and J 8 bases short, with 21 bases between. The CDR3 nucleotides read TGTGCCAGCTCACCAGTACGCCGGGAGGGGGAATTAGGCTACACCTTC. Translated, it gives CASSPVRREGELGYTF.

This rearrangement joins TRBV6-1 to TRBJ2-7, with 7 bases that match TRBD1. The ends lost 7 bases at V and 0 bases at J; junction bases unmatched: 9. The CDR3 loop spans 15 amino acids. Germline CDR1 MNHNS, CDR2 SASEGT. The CDR3 region has the DNA TGTGCCAGCACCCTCTCGGACAGGAACTCCTACGAGCAGTACTTC. Its translation: CASTLSDRNSYEQYF.

The chain couples TRBV11-2 to TRBJ1-4; 7 nucleotides agree with TRBD1. The germline gives CDR1 SGHAT, CDR2 FQNNGV. The J segment lost 8 bases and the V segment lost 1 base, leaving 7 bases of the junction unmatched. The CDR3 has 15 amino acids. The CDR3 protein is CASSLAGQSWEKLFF. CDR3 coding DNA: TGTGCCAGCAGCTTAGCGGGACAGAGCTGGGAAAAACTGTTTTTT.

The gene calls are TRBV5-6 and TRBJ2-1; D is unresolved. With 2 bases removed from V and 5 bases from J, the gap between germline ends came to 5 bases. Per germline, CDR1 SGHDT and CDR2 YYEEEE. There are 12 residues in the CDR3. CDR3 in amino acids: CASSLSDNEQFF. DNA of the CDR3: TGTGCCAGCAGCTTATCAGACAATGAGCAGTTCTTC.

This chain connects TRBV6-5 to TRBJ1-1; 7 bases agree with TRBD1. The CDR3 is 16 amino acids. The germline V gene encodes CDR1 MNHEY and CDR2 SVGAGI. Trimming took 0 bases from V and 1 from J; bases not matched to a gene: 5. The CDR3 region has the DNA TGTGCCAGCAGTTACTCCACAGGGGCTCCGAACACTGAAGCTTTCTTT. Translating gives CASSYSTGAPNTEAFF.

The gene calls are TRBV9 and TRBJ2-2; 7 bases are a match to TRBD2. Germline values: CDR1 SGDLS, CDR2 YYNGEE. This CDR3 spans 16 amino acids. Unmatched junction bases numbered 13, after V lost 5 bases and J lost 6 bases. The CDR3 nucleotides are TGTGCCAGCAGTTCCTTGAGTCTAGCGGTCCCCGGGGAGCTGTTTTTT. As protein: CASSSLSLAVPGELFF.

The rearrangement uses TRBV2 and TRBJ1-2; 7 bases match TRBD1. The ends lost 8 bases at V and 4 bases at J; junction bases unmatched: 7. Germline CDR1 SNHLY, CDR2 FYNNEI. This CDR3 comprises 13 residues. The CDR3 nucleotides are TGTGCCAGCTCCACGACAGGGTTCTATGGCTACACCTTC. This codes for CASSTTGFYGYTF. Complete variable domain (other parts from reference TRBV2 and TRBJ1-2): EPEVTQTPSHQVTQMGQEVILRCVPISNHLYFYWYRQILGQKVEFLVSFYNNEISEKSEIFDDQFSVERPDGSNFTLKIRSTKLEDSAMYFCASSTTGFYGYTFGSGTRLTVV.

The CDR3 nucleotides are TGTGCCTGGGCTCCCTGGACGTCCTCCTACGAGCAGTACTTC. Amino acids: CAWAPWTSSYEQYF. V gene TRBV30 combines with J gene TRBJ2-7; D ambiguous. Between the trimmed V and J ends, which lost 5 bases and 0 bases, there was a span of 14 bases. Germline CDR1 GTSNPN, CDR2 SVGIG (reference sequence). This CDR3 has 14 residues.

The rearrangement joins TRBV19 to TRBJ2-1; D is unclear. V was trimmed by 0 bases and J by 0 bases, leaving 6 bases between them. Germline lookup yields CDR1 LNHDA and CDR2 SQIVND (reference sequence). CDR3 length equals 15 residues. The CDR3 DNA follows: TGTGCCAGTAGTATAGATGGTTCCTCCTACAATGAGCAGTTCTTC. Protein product: CASSIDGSSYNEQFF.

This clone was counted a single time. The chain combines TRBV7-8 with TRBJ1-4, with D unclear. This CDR3 region has 15 residues. CDR1 SGHVS and CDR2 FQNEAQ come from the germline V gene. V lost 1 base to trimming and J lost 3 bases, with 9 bases between them. The CDR3 bases are TGTGCCAGCAGCTTAGTCATGCAGGCTAATGAAAAACTGTTTTTT. Amino acids: CASSLVMQANEKLFF.

The chain has TRBV10-3 and TRBJ2-5; TRBD1 aligns across 9 bases. The V and J ends lost 4 bases and 1 base, in that order; junction bases with no gene match: 10. The germline gives CDR1 ENHRY, CDR2 SYGVKD. The CDR3 has 17 residues. DNA of the CDR3: TGTGCCATCAGTGGAACGACAGGGGGGCTATCCCAAGAGACCCAGTACTTC. It is translated as CAISGTTGGLSQETQYF.

V and J are TRBV14 and TRBJ2-2, with 8 bases lining up with TRBD2. The V gene's germline CDR1 is SGHDN and CDR2 FVKESK. Losses at the gene ends were 0 bases for V and 2 bases for J; bases not matched to a gene: 8. The CDR3 sequence is 18 residues long. The CDR3 nucleotides are TGTGCCAGCAGCCAAGATTTTGGGACTAGGGTTAACACCGGGGAGCTGTTTTTT. The encoded protein is CASSQDFGTRVNTGELFF.

This clone turned up a few times. This sequence joins TRBV27 and TRBJ1-1; the D gene is possibly TRBD1 (5 bases). V was shortened by 3 bases and J by 0 bases, with 8 bases between the two germline ends. This CDR3 spans 14 amino acids. Germline CDR1 MNHEY, CDR2 SMNVEV (reference sequence). For the CDR3, the DNA is TGTGCCAGCAGTTTTTCAGGGTTGAACACTGAAGCTTTCTTT. It codes for CASSFSGLNTEAFF.

The CDR3 nucleotides read TGCGCCAGCAGCCAAGATCGGAGTCGAAGTTACGGCTACACCTTC. Translation gives CASSQDRSRSYGYTF. The rearrangement joins TRBV4-3 to TRBJ1-2, with D unresolved. Germline loops: CDR1 LGHNA, CDR2 YSLEER. V was trimmed by 0 bases and J by 8 bases, leaving 16 bases between them. This CDR3 comprises 15 residues.

The chain couples TRBV9 to TRBJ2-1; the match to TRBD2 covers 8 bases. The junction had 11 bases not matched to a gene; V was cut back by 0 bases and J by 3 bases. CDR1 and CDR2 from the germline V gene are SGDLS and YYNGEE. The CDR3 spans 18 residues. The CDR3, as DNA: TGTGCCAGCAGCGTAGATCAGGCTAGCGGGTATTTCTACAATGAGCAGTTCTTC. This encodes CASSVDQASGYFYNEQFF.

The CDR3 DNA is TGTGCCAGCAGTTTATCCGTGGGGGGCAGGCAGCCCCAGCATTTT. Translation gives CASSLSVGGRQPQHF. The V and J genes are TRBV28 and TRBJ1-5, with D perhaps TRBD1 (6 bases). The CDR3 sequence is 15 residues long. Germline V gene data show CDR1 as MDHEN and CDR2 as SYDVKM. The germline V and J ends were trimmed by 1 base and 7 bases, with 14 bases remaining between them.

This sequence joins TRBV28 and TRBJ2-5; 7 bases align to TRBD1. V lost 5 bases to trimming and J lost 3 bases; unmatched junction nucleotides: 3. The CDR3 runs 13 residues. Germline CDR1 and CDR2: MDHEN and SYDVKM. Here the CDR3 reads CASSTTGKETQYF. DNA of the CDR3: TGTGCCAGCAGTACGACAGGGAAAGAGACCCAGTACTTC.

The chain couples TRBV28 to TRBJ2-5, with D possibly matching TRBD2 (6 bases). V lost 8 bases and J 4 bases, leaving 14 bases between the germline ends. CDR3 length: 13 amino acids. Germline CDR1 is MDHEN and CDR2 is SYDVKM. The CDR3 reads CASQRRGVETQYF. CDR3 bases: TGTGCCAGCCAAAGGCGGGGCGTAGAGACCCAGTACTTC.

The genes are TRBV14 and TRBJ2-3; a possible D gene is TRBD2 (6 bases). There are 16 residues in the CDR3. Germline V gene sequence: CDR1 SGHDN, CDR2 FVKESK. The V end was cut by 1 base, the J end by 0 bases, with 11 bases between. The CDR3 coding sequence is TGTGCCAGCAGCCAAGTTGGGGGGATTAGCACAGATACGCAGTATTTT. This sequence encodes CASSQVGGISTDTQYF. Supplemented by reference TRBV14 and TRBJ2-3, the full variable domain reads EAGVTQFPSHSVIEKGQTVTLRCDPISGHDNLYWYRRVMGKEIKFLLHFVKESKQDESGMPNNRFLAERTGGTYSTLKVQPAELEDSGVYFCASSQVGGISTDTQYFGPGTRLTVL.

This chain joins TRBV4-1 and TRBJ1-5; D is possibly TRBD1 (5 bases). Germline V gives CDR1 MGHRA, CDR2 YSYEKL. The CDR3 has 14 amino acids. Deletions cut 0 bases from V and 5 bases from J, with 8 bases between. DNA of the CDR3: TGCGCCAGCAGCCAAGATCCCAGGGATCAGCCCCAGCATTTT. As protein: CASSQDPRDQPQHF.

Turning to this clone: Mismatch with germline at one junction end may stem from a read error. The chain has TRBV6-5 and TRBJ1-5, with TRBD1 identical over 7 bases. Germline V gene lookup returns CDR1 MNHEY and CDR2 SVGAGI. The length of the CDR3 is 14 residues. CDR3 region: CASSNSGQYQPQHF. CDR3 DNA sequence: TGTGCCAGCAGTAACTCGGGACAGTATCAGCCCCAGCATTTT.

This rearrangement joins TRBV2 to TRBJ1-4; D uncertain. Germline V lookup: CDR1 SNHLY, CDR2 FYNNEI. The CDR3 is 15 amino acids. V dropped 3 bases and J dropped 3 bases, with 11 bases sitting between them. The CDR3 DNA follows: TGTGCCAGCAGTGATCCATGGGATTCTAATGAAAAACTGTTTTTT. As protein: CASSDPWDSNEKLFF.

This clone was found many times. The CDR3: CASSKVDRGRYEQYF. For the CDR3, the DNA is TGTGCCAGCAGCAAAGTGGACAGGGGGCGCTACGAGCAGTACTTC. V gene TRBV21-1 combines with J gene TRBJ2-7; the D call TRBD1 from the table was never checked on the DNA. TRBV21-1 represents a pseudogene. The CDR3 sequence is 15 residues long.

CDR3 coding DNA: TGTGCCAGCAGTATAGGGGACGGCAATCAGCCCCAGCATTTT. Amino acids: CASSIGDGNQPQHF. The chain uses TRBV2 and TRBJ1-5; D perhaps matches TRBD1 (5 bases). This CDR3 is built from 14 residues. The germline V and J ends were trimmed by 5 bases and 2 bases, with 10 bases remaining between them. Looked up from germline, CDR1 is SNHLY and CDR2 is FYNNEI.

The sample holds one count of this clone. V is TRBV7-3 and J is TRBJ1-1; D not certain. The CDR3 contains 13 residues. V was pared by 5 bases and J by 0 bases, with 7 bases between. Germline lookup yields CDR1 SGHTA and CDR2 FQGTGA. CDR3 amino acids: CASSPQMNTEAFF. In DNA form, the CDR3 reads TGTGCCAGCAGCCCCCAAATGAACACTGAAGCTTTCTTT.